The 29 T cell receptor beta chains below come from one sample, sequenced in a study of regulatory T cells in long-lasting Graves disease. Arm-PCR of CDR3 regions and iRepertoire HTBI primers were used to build TCR beta libraries. TCRdb redid the calling of the multiplex PCR reads with MiXCR, one entry per CDR3 protein. The table includes around 330,000 distinct CDR3 sequences, 18% detected once. Sample time point: newly diagnosed GD, antithyroid drugs for less than 3 months. RNA isolated from PBMCs was used to make the TCR library. This material consisted of peripheral blood mononuclear cells (PBMCs), taken at new diagnosis, from a patient treated with antithyroid drugs. All receptors come from a female donor with Graves disease.

This clonotype was recorded many times. The DNA of the CDR3 is TGTGCCAGCAGTTTAGTGGGGAGCCCCGGCTACACCTTC. Encoded protein: CASSLVGSPGYTF. The chain uses TRBV28 and TRBJ1-2; D is undetermined. CDR1 MDHEN and CDR2 SYDVKM come from the germline V gene. The CDR3 contains 13 residues. The V end was cut by 2 bases, the J end by 8 bases, with 12 bases between.

V gene TRBV5-1 combines with J gene TRBJ1-3; no firm D call. V lost 2 bases and J lost 2, with 5 bases in between. Looked up from germline, CDR1 is SGHRS and CDR2 is YFSETQ. The CDR3 is 13 residues long. CDR3 sequence reads: CASSFSPGNTIYF. The DNA of the CDR3 is TGCGCCAGCAGCTTCTCACCTGGAAACACCATATATTTT. The full variable domain, rest sourced from reference TRBV5-1 and TRBJ1-3, is KAGVTQTPRYLIKTRGQQVTLSCSPISGHRSVSWYQQTPGQGLQFLFEYFSETQRNKGNFPGRFSGRQFSNSRSEMNVSTLELGDSALYLCASSFSPGNTIYFGEGSWLTVV.

This clonotype was seen at least ten times. The rearrangement links TRBV6-1 to TRBJ2-1, with 7 bases identical to TRBD2. The V and J ends lost 4 bases and 5 bases, in that order; junction bases with no gene match: 17. The CDR3 sequence is 18 residues long. Germline V CDR1 and CDR2: MNHNS, SASEGT. Here the CDR3 DNA reads TGTGCCAGCAGTGGAGGCCTTGGGCGGGAGTCCTTCGACAATGAGCAGTTCTTC. As protein: CASSGGLGRESFDNEQFF.

This clonotype was counted ten times or more. This sequence joins TRBV6-2 or TRBV6-3 and TRBJ1-1; tentative D call: TRBD1 (6 bases). The V end lost 8 bases, the J end lost 0 bases, and 10 bases lay between the germline ends. The CDR3 is 13 residues long. Germline CDR1 and CDR2: MNHEY and SVGEGT. The CDR3 sequence: CASAGAVNTEAFF. As DNA, the CDR3 is TGTGCCAGCGCGGGGGCAGTGAACACTGAAGCTTTCTTT.

Regarding this clonotype: This may be a read error, as it is one base from a much larger clone. The chain employs TRBV30 and TRBJ2-5, with 8 positions matching TRBD1. Matching the DNA end better, TRBJ2-1 makes the J call doubtful. This CDR3 has 13 amino acids. CDR1 is GTSNPN, CDR2 SVGIG, per germline (reference sequence). CDR3 protein: CAFTDRACNEQFF. The CDR3, as DNA: TGTGCCTTTACGGACAGGGCGTGCAATGAGCAGTTCTTC.

This clonotype was counted ten times or more. The J gene is TRBJ2-7, the V gene TRBV11-2; D is undetermined. Germline V CDR1 and CDR2: SGHAT, FQNNGV. This CDR3 spans 15 amino acids. Deletions cut 1 base from V and 6 bases from J, with 16 bases between. The CDR3 DNA reads as TGTGCCAGCAGCTTAGGGTCTGGAGACTCTCGCGAGCAGTACTTC. Translating gives CASSLGSGDSREQYF.

This clonotype came up many times. The chain is built from TRBV7-2 and TRBJ1-1, with D possibly TRBD1 on 6 matching bases. CDR1 SGHTA and CDR2 FQGNSA come from the germline V gene. This CDR3 is 14 amino acids long. V was cut by 5 bases and J by 2 bases, with 12 bases left in between. Here the CDR3 reads CASSPTGANTEAFF. The CDR3 DNA is TGTGCCAGCAGCCCGACGGGGGCCAACACTGAAGCTTTCTTT.

In its sample, this clonotype was seen a few times. V gene TRBV4-1 combines with J gene TRBJ2-7, with a weak D call TRBD2 (6 bases). Trimming shortened V by 5 bases and J by 1 base, and 15 bases separated the two germline ends. This CDR3 is built from 15 residues. The germline V gene encodes CDR1 MGHRA and CDR2 YSYEKL. This chain's CDR3 is CASSDGGVRSYEQYF. The DNA for the CDR3 is TGCGCCAGCAGCGACGGAGGGGTAAGGTCCTACGAGCAGTACTTC.

This clonotype was detected many times. The rearrangement uses TRBV28 and TRBJ1-5; a weak D match, TRBD1 (6 bases). Trimming pared 6 bases from V and 6 bases from J, leaving 18 bases between. This CDR3 region has 15 residues. Germline CDR1 reads MDHEN; CDR2 reads SYDVKM. The CDR3 bases are TGTGCCAGCAGACGACCGACAGGCACTCTTCAGCCCCAGCATTTT. Protein: CASRRPTGTLQPQHF.

There are many counts of this clonotype. The chain couples TRBV27 to TRBJ1-1; D is possibly TRBD1 (6 bases). V gave up 4 bases and J gave up 5 bases, with 14 bases separating them. Germline V CDR1 and CDR2: MNHEY, SMNVEV (reference sequence). The CDR3 is 14 amino acids. The CDR3 loop reads CASSSPGQGTEAFF. For the CDR3, the DNA is TGTGCCAGCAGTTCGCCGGGACAAGGGACTGAAGCTTTCTTT.

The table lists this clonotype with many counts. This sequence joins TRBV19 and TRBJ1-5; D gene unclear. V was clipped by 6 bases and J by 1 base, with 19 bases between them. CDR1 is LNHDA and CDR2 is SQIVND in the germline V gene (reference sequence). The length of the CDR3 is 17 residues. The CDR3 DNA is TGTGCCAGTAGCATAAGACGGGCGGGGATAAGCAATCAGCCCCAGCATTTT. It codes for CASSIRRAGISNQPQHF.

This clonotype was seen at least ten times. The gene calls are TRBV12-3 or TRBV12-4 and TRBJ2-1; D not certain. This CDR3 comprises 14 residues. Trimming stripped 6 bases from V and 7 bases from J, with 16 bases between. The chain's CDR3 is CASSHTGWANEQFF. The CDR3 DNA reads as TGTGCCAGCAGCCACACCGGTTGGGCGAATGAGCAGTTCTTC.

This clonotype was seen at least ten times. The V and J genes are TRBV29-1 and TRBJ1-2; D gene uncertain. Germline CDR1 SQVTM, CDR2 ANQGSEA. Trimming removed 4 bases at V and 10 bases at J, with 7 bases between. This CDR3 has 9 residues. The CDR3 loop is CSVVPSYTF. In DNA form, the CDR3 reads TGCAGCGTTGTTCCCTCCTACACCTTC.

This clonotype was counted at least ten times. V and J are TRBV6-1 and TRBJ1-3; D is ambiguous. The CDR3 loop spans 14 amino acids. V gave up 7 bases and J gave up 0 bases, with 10 bases separating them. Per germline, CDR1 MNHNS and CDR2 SASEGT. In DNA, the CDR3 is TGTGCCAGCATCCAACGAAACTCTGGAAACACCATATATTTT. As protein: CASIQRNSGNTIYF.

This clonotype was found many times. The chain carries TRBV20-1 and TRBJ2-5, with a possible D match to TRBD2 (5 bases). Trimming left V 4 bases short and J 5 bases short, with 17 bases between. The CDR3 covers 14 residues. Looked up from germline, CDR1 is DFQATT and CDR2 is SNEGSKA (reference sequence). CDR3: CSATQAGIGETQYF. CDR3 coding DNA: TGCAGTGCTACCCAGGCCGGGATTGGTGAGACCCAGTACTTC.

This clonotype was seen at least ten times. The chain is built from TRBV12-3 or TRBV12-4 and TRBJ2-3; tentatively, D is TRBD1 (6 bases). This CDR3 has 14 residues. Trimming stripped 5 bases from V and 3 bases from J, with 12 bases between. CDR3 DNA sequence: TGTGCCAGCAGTCCTCAGGGGCGGACAGATACGCAGTATTTT. It specifies CASSPQGRTDTQYF.

This clonotype showed up many times. The gene calls are TRBV12-3 or TRBV12-4 and TRBJ2-3; TRBD1 agrees at 7 bases. The CDR3 contains 14 residues. V gave up 4 bases and J gave up 1 base; unmatched junction bases: 2. The CDR3 spells CASSYGTGTDTQYF. The CDR3 DNA sequence: TGTGCCAGCAGTTATGGGACAGGCACAGATACGCAGTATTTT.

This clonotype has a count of ten or more. The chain has TRBV24-1 and TRBJ2-3; no firm D call. Per germline, CDR1 KGHDR and CDR2 SFDVKD. This CDR3 has 14 residues. Deletions cut 4 bases from V and 7 bases from J, with 14 bases between. The chain's CDR3 is CATSDMRPENTQYF. CDR3 DNA sequence: TGTGCCACCAGTGACATGAGGCCCGAGAATACGCAGTATTTT.

This clonotype was detected ten times or more. Without the conserved terminal phenylalanine or tryptophan, this CDR3 likely stems from a read error. The chain is built from TRBV12-3 or TRBV12-4 and TRBJ2-7; either TRBD1 or TRBD2 may fit D (6 bases each). This CDR3 is 14 amino acids long. The V end lost 2 bases, the J end lost 6 bases, and 14 bases lay between the germline ends. CDR3: CASSLLFGGGEQYL. DNA for the CDR3: TGTGCCAGCAGTTTATTGTTCGGAGGGGGCGAGCAGTACCTC.

This clonotype was recorded many times. The chain uses TRBV18 and TRBJ2-1; 13 bases match TRBD2. CDR3 length: 15 amino acids. V was clipped by 3 bases and J by 6 bases; unmatched bases: 2. Germline V lookup: CDR1 KGHSH, CDR2 LQKENI. CDR3 DNA: TGTGCCAGCTCACCCGGGACTAGCGGGATCAATGAGCAGTTCTTC. It yields the protein CASSPGTSGINEQFF.

This chain connects TRBV11-2 to TRBJ2-1; D unresolved. CDR1 and CDR2 (germline): SGHAT, FQNNGV. The germline V and J ends were trimmed by 0 bases and 8 bases, with 8 bases remaining between them. The CDR3 spans 13 residues. The CDR3 DNA sequence: TGTGCCAGCAGCTTAGATCCCAGTTATGAGCAGTTCTTC. Protein sequence: CASSLDPSYEQFF.

This clonotype was recorded only once. A clone one base away is much larger, so this may be a read error. V and J are TRBV9 and TRBJ2-7; D may be TRBD2 (5 bases). CDR1 is SGDLS, CDR2 YYNGEE, per germline. The CDR3 extends over 13 amino acids. DNA of the CDR3: TGTGCCAGCAGCGTAGACCCGGGGTACGGGCAGTACTTC. As protein: CASSVDPGYGQYF.

This clonotype has at least ten counts. J is TRBJ1-2 and V is TRBV15, with 9 nucleotides matching TRBD1. With V trimmed by 5 bases and J by 8 bases, 6 bases remained unmatched. CDR1 LNHNV and CDR2 YYDKDF come from the germline V gene (reference sequence). CDR3 length equals 13 residues. CDR3 DNA: TGTGCCACCAGCCTACAGGGGGCGGGGGGCTACACCTTC. The encoded protein is CATSLQGAGGYTF.

The chain couples TRBV2 to TRBJ1-2; 10 bases are a match to TRBD1. Trimming took 5 bases from V and 4 from J; bases not matched to a gene: 7. The CDR3 consists of 15 residues. The germline V gene encodes CDR1 SNHLY and CDR2 FYNNEI. The CDR3 is CASSKGQGTSYGYTF. DNA of the CDR3: TGTGCCAGCAGTAAGGGACAGGGGACTTCCTATGGCTACACCTTC.

The rearrangement links TRBV7-9 to TRBJ1-2, with 8 bases that match TRBD1. The CDR3 has 16 residues. The J segment lost 6 bases and the V segment lost 5 bases, leaving 14 bases of the junction unmatched. Germline V gene lookup returns CDR1 SEHNR and CDR2 FQNEAQ (reference sequence). The CDR3 here is CASSLGQGGSYDGYTF. In DNA form, the CDR3 reads TGTGCCAGCAGCCTCGGACAGGGAGGAAGTTATGATGGCTACACCTTC.

This clonotype was counted many times. The rearrangement uses TRBV5-1 and TRBJ2-4, with 10 positions matching TRBD2. Germline loops: CDR1 SGHRS, CDR2 YFSETQ. This CDR3 spans 13 amino acids. J was trimmed by 8 bases and V by 2 bases; bases with no gene match: 1. DNA of the CDR3: TGCGCCAGCAGCTTAGCGGGAGGGGACATTCAGTACTTC. Translating it yields CASSLAGGDIQYF.

This clonotype was picked up many times. CDR3 sequence reads: CSARVAGSFEQFF. The CDR3 nucleotides read TGCAGTGCTAGAGTAGCGGGATCTTTTGAGCAGTTCTTC. This sequence joins TRBV20-1 and TRBJ2-1, with 8 bases that match TRBD2. V gave up 1 base and J gave up 9 bases; unmatched junction bases: 5. The V gene's germline CDR1 is DFQATT and CDR2 SNEGSKA (reference sequence). This CDR3 contains 13 residues.

This clonotype appeared a single time. A much larger clone differs from this one at a single base, so this may be a read error. Written as DNA, the CDR3 is TGTGCCAGCAGCTTAGTGAAGGGTGAAAGACTGTTTTTT. Amino acids: CASSLVKGERLFF. V and J are TRBV7-9 and TRBJ1-4; no clear D gene. Germline loops: CDR1 SEHNR, CDR2 FQNEAQ (reference sequence). The CDR3 is 13 residues long.

This clonotype was recorded many times. The rearrangement links TRBV19 to TRBJ1-2; 10 nucleotides align to TRBD1. The V segment lost 3 bases and the J segment 4 bases; nucleotides outside the gene matches: 5. CDR3 length: 15 residues. Germline assignment: CDR1 LNHDA and CDR2 SQIVND (reference sequence). For the CDR3, the DNA is TGTGCCAGTAGTATCGGACAGGGGGGTAGCTATGGCTACACCTTC. It codes for CASSIGQGGSYGYTF.